The 5 T cell receptor beta chains in this list originate from one sample, sequenced in a study of T cell repertoires in aging, cancer and after chemotherapy. The template was genomic DNA from peripheral blood, not RNA. TRB rearrangements spanning V, D and J were amplified using mixed TRB-A/B primers. TCRdb re-analysed the multiplex PCR reads in MiXCR, keeping a single row per CDR3 protein. This table has more than 6,500 distinct CDR3 sequences, 25% to 35% appearing once. Sequenced: blood. All receptors come from a human donor with a blood cancer. The donor label of this sample is uncertain.

This clonotype was observed many times. CDR3: CAWLRTGHNSPLHF. Here the CDR3 DNA reads TGTGCCTGGCTGAGGACAGGACATAATTCACCCCTCCACTTT. The chain couples TRBV30 to TRBJ1-6; 7 positions match TRBD1. The length of the CDR3 is 14 residues. V lost 5 bases, J lost 5 bases, and 6 bases stayed unmatched. Germline loops: CDR1 GTSNPN, CDR2 SVGIG (reference sequence).

The gene calls are TRBV27 and TRBJ1-5; D possibly corresponds to TRBD1 (6 bases). The CDR3 has 17 residues. V lost 5 bases and J 0 bases, leaving 17 bases between the germline ends. From germline, CDR1 is MNHEY and CDR2 SMNVEV (reference sequence). CDR3 in amino acids: CASSPGQFPVSNQPQHF. The CDR3 nucleotides read TGTGCCAGCAGTCCAGGACAGTTTCCTGTTAGCAATCAGCCCCAGCATTTT.

By its share, this clonotype is medium-sized. CDR3 amino acids: CASSQTYEQYF. CDR3 nucleotide sequence: TGTGCCAGCAGTCAGACATACGAGCAGTACTTC. The chain is built from TRBV6-1 and TRBJ2-7, with unresolved D. Germline-derived CDR1 and CDR2 are MNHNS and SASEGT. The CDR3 covers 11 residues. The V end was cut by 5 bases, the J end by 4 bases, with 6 bases between.

V is TRBV5-1 and J is TRBJ1-5; tentative D call: TRBD1 (6 bases). Germline loops: CDR1 SGHRS, CDR2 YFSETQ. There are 14 residues in the CDR3. V lost 2 bases to trimming and J lost 9 bases, with 15 bases between them. CDR3 protein: CASSLGQTGGPQHF. CDR3 in DNA: TGCGCCAGCAGCTTAGGACAGACGGGGGGGCCCCAGCATTTT.

This chain uses TRBV18 with TRBJ2-7; TRBD1 agrees at 7 bases. V shed 4 bases, J shed 3 bases, and the junction held 12 bases outside the gene matches. The CDR3 is made up of 16 amino acids. The V gene's germline CDR1 is KGHSH and CDR2 LQKENI. CDR3 DNA sequence: TGTGCCAGCTCACGATCTCCGGGACAGTTCTACTACGAGCAGTACTTC. Its protein product is CASSRSPGQFYYEQYF. The full variable domain, rest sourced from reference TRBV18 and TRBJ2-7, is NAGVMQNPRHLVRRRGQEARLRCSPMKGHSHVYWYRQLPEEGLKFMVYLQKENIIDESGMPKERFSAEFPKEGPSILRIQQVVRGDSAAYFCASSRSPGQFYYEQYFGPGTRLTVT.